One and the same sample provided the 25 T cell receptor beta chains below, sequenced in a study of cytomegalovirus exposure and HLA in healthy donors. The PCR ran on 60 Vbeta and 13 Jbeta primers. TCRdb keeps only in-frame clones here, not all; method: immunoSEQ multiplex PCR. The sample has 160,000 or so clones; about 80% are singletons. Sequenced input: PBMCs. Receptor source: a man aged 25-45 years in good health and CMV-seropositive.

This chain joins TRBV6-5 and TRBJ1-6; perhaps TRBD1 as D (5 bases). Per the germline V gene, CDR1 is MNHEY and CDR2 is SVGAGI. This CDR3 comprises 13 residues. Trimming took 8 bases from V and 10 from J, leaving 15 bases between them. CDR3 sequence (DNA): TGTGCCAGCGGCCGCCAGCAGGGCTCACCCCTCCACTTT. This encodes CASGRQQGSPLHF.

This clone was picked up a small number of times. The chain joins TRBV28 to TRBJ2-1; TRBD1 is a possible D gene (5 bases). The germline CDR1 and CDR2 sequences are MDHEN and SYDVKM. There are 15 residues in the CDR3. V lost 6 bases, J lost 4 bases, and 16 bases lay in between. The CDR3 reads CASSPLGPIYNEQFF. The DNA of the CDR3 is TGTGCCAGCAGCCCCCTGGGGCCAATTTACAATGAGCAGTTCTTC.

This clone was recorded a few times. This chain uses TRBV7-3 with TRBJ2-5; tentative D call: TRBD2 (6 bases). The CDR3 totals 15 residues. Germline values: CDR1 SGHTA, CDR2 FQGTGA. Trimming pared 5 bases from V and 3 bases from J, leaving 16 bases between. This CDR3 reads CASSHWGLKEETQYF. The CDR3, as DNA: TGTGCCAGCAGCCACTGGGGACTTAAAGAAGAGACCCAGTACTTC.

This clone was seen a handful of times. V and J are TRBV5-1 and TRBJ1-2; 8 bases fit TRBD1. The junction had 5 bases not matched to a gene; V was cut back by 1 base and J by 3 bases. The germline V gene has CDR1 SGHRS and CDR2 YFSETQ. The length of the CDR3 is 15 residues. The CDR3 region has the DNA TGCGCCAGCAGCTTGCGGCCAGGGGGCGACTATGGCTACACCTTC. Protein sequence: CASSLRPGGDYGYTF. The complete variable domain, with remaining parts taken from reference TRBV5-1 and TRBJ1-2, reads KAGVTQTPRYLIKTRGQQVTLSCSPISGHRSVSWYQQTPGQGLQFLFEYFSETQRNKGNFPGRFSGRQFSNSRSEMNVSTLELGDSALYLCASSLRPGGDYGYTFGSGTRLTVV.

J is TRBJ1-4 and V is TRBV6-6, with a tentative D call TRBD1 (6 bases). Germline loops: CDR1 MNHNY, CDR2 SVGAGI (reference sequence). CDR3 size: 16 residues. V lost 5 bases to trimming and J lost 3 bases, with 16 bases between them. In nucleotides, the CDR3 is TGTGCCAGCAGTAGACAGGTGACGCTGGCTAATGAAAAACTGTTTTTT. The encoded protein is CASSRQVTLANEKLFF.

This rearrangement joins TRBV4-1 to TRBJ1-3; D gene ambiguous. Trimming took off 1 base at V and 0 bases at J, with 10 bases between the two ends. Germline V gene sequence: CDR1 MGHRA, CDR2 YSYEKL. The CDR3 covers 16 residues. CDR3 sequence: CASSQVGGISGNTIYF. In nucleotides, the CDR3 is TGCGCCAGCAGCCAAGTTGGCGGCATCTCTGGAAACACCATATATTTT.

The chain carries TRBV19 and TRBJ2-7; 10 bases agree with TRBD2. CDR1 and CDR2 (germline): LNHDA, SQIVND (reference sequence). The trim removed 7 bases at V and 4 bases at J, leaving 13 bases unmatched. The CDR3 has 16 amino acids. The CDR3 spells CASKEAAGGLTYEQYF. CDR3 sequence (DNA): TGTGCCAGTAAGGAGGCAGCGGGGGGGCTTACGTACGAGCAGTACTTC.

The DNA for the CDR3 is TGTGCCAGCAGCGTGACAGGGGGTACGCAGTATTTT. Its translation is CASSVTGGTQYF. The gene calls are TRBV2 and TRBJ2-3; 9 bases align to TRBD1. Trimming removed 6 bases from V and 8 bases from J; junction bases left unmatched: 3. Germline V gene sequence: CDR1 SNHLY, CDR2 FYNNEI. The CDR3 consists of 12 residues.

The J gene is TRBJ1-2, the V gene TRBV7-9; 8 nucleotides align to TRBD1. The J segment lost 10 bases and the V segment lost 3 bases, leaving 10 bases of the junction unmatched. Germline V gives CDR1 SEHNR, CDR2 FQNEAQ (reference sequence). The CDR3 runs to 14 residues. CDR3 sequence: CASSLGQVTSPYTF. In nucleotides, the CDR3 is TGTGCCAGCAGCTTGGGACAGGTTACATCCCCCTACACCTTC.

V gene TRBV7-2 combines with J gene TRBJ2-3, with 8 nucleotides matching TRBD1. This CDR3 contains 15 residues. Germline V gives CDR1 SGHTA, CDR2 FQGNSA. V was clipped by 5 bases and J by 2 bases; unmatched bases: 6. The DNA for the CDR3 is TGTGCCAGCAGCCAGGACAGGGCCACCACAGATACGCAGTATTTT. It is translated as CASSQDRATTDTQYF.

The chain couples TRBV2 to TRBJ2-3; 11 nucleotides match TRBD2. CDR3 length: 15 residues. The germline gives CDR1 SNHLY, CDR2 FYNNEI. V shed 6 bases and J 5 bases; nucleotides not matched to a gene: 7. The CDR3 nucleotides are TGTGCCAGCAGACCAACTAGCGGGGGTTTAGATACGCAGTATTTT. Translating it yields CASRPTSGGLDTQYF.

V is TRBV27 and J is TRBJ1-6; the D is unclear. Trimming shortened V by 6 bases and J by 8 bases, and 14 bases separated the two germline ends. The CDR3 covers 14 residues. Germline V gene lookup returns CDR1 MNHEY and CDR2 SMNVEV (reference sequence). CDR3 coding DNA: TGTGCCAGCAGCAATAGGCGGAGTGATTCACCCCTCCACTTT. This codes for CASSNRRSDSPLHF.

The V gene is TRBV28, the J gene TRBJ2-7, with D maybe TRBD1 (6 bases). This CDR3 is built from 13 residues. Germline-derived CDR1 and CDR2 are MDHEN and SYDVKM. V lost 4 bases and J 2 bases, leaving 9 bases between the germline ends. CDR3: CASSSGQPYEQYF. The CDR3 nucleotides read TGTGCCAGCAGTTCCGGACAGCCCTACGAGCAGTACTTC.

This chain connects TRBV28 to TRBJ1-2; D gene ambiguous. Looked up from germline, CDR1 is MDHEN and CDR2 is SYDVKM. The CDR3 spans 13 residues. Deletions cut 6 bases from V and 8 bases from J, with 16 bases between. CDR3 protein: CASRPRGLGGYTF. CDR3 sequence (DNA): TGTGCCAGCAGGCCCAGAGGGTTAGGAGGCTACACCTTC.

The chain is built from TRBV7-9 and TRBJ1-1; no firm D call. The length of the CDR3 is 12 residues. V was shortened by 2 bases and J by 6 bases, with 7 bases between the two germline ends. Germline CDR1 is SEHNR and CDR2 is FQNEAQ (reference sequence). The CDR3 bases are TGTGCCAGCAGCTTACGTTATGCTGAAGCTTTCTTT. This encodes CASSLRYAEAFF.

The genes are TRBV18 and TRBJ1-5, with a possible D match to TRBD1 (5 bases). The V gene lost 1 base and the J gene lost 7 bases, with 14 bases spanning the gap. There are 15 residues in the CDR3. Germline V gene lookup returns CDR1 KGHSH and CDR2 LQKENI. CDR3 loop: CASSPLAQVDQPQHF. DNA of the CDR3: TGTGCCAGCTCACCACTCGCACAGGTGGACCAGCCCCAGCATTTT.

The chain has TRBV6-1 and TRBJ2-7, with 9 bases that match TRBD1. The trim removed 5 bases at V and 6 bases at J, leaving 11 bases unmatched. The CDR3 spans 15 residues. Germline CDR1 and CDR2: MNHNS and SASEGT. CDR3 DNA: TGTGCCAGCAGTAGGATCGGGACAGGGTATCGCGAGCAGTACTTC. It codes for CASSRIGTGYREQYF.

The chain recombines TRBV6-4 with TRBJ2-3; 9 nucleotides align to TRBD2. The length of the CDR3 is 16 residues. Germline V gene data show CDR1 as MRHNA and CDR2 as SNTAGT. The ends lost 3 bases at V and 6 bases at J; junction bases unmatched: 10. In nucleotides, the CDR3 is TGTGCCAGCAGTGAGCAGAGCGGGGGGCCCTTCGATACGCAGTATTTT. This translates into CASSEQSGGPFDTQYF.

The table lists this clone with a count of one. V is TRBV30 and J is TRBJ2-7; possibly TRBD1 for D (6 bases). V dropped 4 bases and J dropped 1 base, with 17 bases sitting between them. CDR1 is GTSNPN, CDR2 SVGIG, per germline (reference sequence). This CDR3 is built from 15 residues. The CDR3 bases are TGTGCCTGGAACCAACGAAATCAGGGGTCCTACGAGCAGTACTTC. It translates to CAWNQRNQGSYEQYF.

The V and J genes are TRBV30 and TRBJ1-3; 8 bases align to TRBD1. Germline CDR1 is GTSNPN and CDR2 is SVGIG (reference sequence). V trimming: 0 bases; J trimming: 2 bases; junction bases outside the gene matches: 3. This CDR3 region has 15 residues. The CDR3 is CAWSVTTGAGNTIYF. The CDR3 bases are TGTGCCTGGAGTGTAACGACAGGGGCTGGAAACACCATATATTTT.

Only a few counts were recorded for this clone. CDR3 loop: CASSSRKQASNQPQHF. The CDR3 bases are TGTGCCAGCAGTTCCCGAAAGCAGGCCAGCAATCAGCCCCAGCATTTT. The chain carries TRBV6-5 and TRBJ1-5, with D unclear. Germline V gene data show CDR1 as MNHEY and CDR2 as SVGAGI. V shed 4 bases and J shed 1 base, with 14 bases lying between them. The CDR3 has 16 amino acids.

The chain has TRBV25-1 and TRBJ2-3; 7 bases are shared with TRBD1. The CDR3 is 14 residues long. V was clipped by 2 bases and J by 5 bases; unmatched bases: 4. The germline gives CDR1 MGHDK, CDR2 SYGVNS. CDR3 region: CASSEARGKDTQYF. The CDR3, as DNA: TGTGCCAGCAGTGAAGCCAGGGGGAAAGATACGCAGTATTTT.

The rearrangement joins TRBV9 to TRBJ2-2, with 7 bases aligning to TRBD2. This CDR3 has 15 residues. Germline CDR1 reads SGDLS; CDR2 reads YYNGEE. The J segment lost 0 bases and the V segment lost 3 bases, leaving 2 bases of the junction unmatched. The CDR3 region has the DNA TGTGCCAGCAGCGCAGCGGGGTCGAACACCGGGGAGCTGTTTTTT. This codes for CASSAAGSNTGELFF. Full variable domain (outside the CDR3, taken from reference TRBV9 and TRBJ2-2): DSGVTQTPKHLITATGQRVTLRCSPRSGDLSVYWYQQSLDQGLQFLIQYYNGEERAKGNILERFSAQQFPDLHSELNLSSLELGDSALYFCASSAAGSNTGELFFGEGSRLTVL.

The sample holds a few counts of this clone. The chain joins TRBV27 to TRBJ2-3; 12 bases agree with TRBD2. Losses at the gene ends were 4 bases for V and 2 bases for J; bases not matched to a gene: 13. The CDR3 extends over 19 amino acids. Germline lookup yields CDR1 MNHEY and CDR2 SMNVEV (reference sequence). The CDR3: CASSYVGLAGGPDTDTQYF. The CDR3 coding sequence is TGTGCCAGCAGTTACGTTGGGCTAGCGGGGGGGCCCGACACAGATACGCAGTATTTT.

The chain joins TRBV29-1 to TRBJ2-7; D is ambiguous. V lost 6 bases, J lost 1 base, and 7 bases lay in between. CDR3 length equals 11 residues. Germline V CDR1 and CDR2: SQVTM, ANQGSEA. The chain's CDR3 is CSVAGSYEQYF. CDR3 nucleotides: TGCAGCGTCGCCGGGTCCTACGAGCAGTACTTC.